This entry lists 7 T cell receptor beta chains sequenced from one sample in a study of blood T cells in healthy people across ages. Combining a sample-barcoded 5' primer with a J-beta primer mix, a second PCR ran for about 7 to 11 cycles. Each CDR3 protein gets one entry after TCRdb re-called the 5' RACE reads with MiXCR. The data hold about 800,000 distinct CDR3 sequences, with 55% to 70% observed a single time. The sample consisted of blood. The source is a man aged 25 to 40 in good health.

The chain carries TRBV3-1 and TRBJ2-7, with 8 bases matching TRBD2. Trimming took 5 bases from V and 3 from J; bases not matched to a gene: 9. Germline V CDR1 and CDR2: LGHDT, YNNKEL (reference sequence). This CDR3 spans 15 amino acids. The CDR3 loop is CASSGHLSGGYEQYF. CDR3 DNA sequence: TGTGCCAGCAGCGGCCATCTAAGCGGGGGCTACGAGCAGTACTTC.

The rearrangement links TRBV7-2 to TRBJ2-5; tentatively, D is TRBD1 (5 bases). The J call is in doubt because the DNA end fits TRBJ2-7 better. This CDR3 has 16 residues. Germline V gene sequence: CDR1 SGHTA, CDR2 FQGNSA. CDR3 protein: CASSSTIATVLYEQYF. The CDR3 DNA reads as TGTGCCAGCAGCTCAACAATTGCGACAGTTCTCTACGAGCAGTACTTC.

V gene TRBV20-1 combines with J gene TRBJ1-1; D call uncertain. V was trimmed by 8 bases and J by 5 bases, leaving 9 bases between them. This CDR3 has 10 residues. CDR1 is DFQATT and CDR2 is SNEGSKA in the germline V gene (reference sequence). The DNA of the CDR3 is TGCAGTCTCGTCCAGACTGAAGCTTTCTTT. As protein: CSLVQTEAFF.

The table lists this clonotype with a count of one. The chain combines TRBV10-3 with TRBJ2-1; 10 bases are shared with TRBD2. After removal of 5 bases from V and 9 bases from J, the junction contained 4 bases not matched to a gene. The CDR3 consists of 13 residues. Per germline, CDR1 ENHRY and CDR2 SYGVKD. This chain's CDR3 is CAISQRGGAEQFF. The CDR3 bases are TGTGCCATCAGTCAGCGGGGGGGCGCTGAGCAGTTCTTC.

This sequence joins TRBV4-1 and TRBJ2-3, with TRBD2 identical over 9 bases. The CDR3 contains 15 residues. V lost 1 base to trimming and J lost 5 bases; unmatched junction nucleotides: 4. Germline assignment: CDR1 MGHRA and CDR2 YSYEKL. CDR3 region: CASSQGPSGVDTQYF. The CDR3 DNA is TGCGCCAGCAGCCAAGGTCCTAGCGGGGTAGATACGCAGTATTTT.

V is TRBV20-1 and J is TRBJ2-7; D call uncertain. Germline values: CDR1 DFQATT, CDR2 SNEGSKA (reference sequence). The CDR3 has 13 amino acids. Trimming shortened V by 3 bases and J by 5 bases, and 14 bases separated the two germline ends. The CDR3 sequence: CSARPLGAHEQYF. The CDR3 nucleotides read TGCAGTGCTAGGCCGTTGGGTGCCCACGAGCAGTACTTC.

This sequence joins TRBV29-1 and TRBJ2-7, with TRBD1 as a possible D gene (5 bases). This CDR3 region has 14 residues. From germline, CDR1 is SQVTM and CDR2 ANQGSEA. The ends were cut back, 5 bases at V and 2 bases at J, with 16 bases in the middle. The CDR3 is CSVLKTASPYEQYF. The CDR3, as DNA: TGCAGCGTTCTAAAGACAGCCTCTCCCTACGAGCAGTACTTC.